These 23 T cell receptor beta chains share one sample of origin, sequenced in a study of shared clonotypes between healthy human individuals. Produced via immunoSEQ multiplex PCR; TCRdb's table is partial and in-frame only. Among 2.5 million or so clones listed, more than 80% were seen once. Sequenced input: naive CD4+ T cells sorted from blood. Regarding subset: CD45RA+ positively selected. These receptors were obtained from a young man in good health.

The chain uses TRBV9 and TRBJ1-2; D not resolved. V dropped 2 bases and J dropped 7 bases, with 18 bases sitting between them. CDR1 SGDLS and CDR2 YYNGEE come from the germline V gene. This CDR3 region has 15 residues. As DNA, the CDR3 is TGTGCCAGCAGCGTGGACGCTCCGGCGGCTTCTGGCTACACCTTC. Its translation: CASSVDAPAASGYTF.

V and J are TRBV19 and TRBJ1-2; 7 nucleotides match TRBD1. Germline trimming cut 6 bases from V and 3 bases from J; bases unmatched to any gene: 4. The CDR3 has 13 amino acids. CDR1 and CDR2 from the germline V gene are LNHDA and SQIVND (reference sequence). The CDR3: CASRAGTDYGYTF. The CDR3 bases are TGTGCCAGTAGGGCAGGGACAGACTATGGCTACACCTTC.

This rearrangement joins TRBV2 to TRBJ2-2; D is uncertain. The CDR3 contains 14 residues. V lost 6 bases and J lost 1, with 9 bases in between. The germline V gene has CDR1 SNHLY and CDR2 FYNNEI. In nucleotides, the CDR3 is TGTGCCAGCAGGGAACAAAAGAACACCGGGGAGCTGTTTTTT. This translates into CASREQKNTGELFF.

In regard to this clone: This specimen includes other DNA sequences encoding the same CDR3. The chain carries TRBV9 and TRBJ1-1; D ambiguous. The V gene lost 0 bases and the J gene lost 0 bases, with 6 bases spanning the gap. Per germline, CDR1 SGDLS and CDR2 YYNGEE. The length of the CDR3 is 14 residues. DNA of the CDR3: TGTGCCAGCAGCGTAGCCCAGGTGAACACTGAAGCTTTCTTT. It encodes CASSVAQVNTEAFF.

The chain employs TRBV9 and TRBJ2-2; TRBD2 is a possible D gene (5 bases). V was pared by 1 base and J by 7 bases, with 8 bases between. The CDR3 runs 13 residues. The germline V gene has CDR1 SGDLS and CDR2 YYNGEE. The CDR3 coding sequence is TGTGCCAGCAGCGTATTGGGGAGCGGGGAGCTGTTTTTT. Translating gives CASSVLGSGELFF.

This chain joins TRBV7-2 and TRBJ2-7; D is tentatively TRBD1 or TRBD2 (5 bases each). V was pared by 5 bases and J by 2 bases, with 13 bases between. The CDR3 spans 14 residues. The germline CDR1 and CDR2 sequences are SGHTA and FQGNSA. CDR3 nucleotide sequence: TGTGCCAGCAGCCCGACCGGGACCCCCTACGAGCAGTACTTC. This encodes CASSPTGTPYEQYF.

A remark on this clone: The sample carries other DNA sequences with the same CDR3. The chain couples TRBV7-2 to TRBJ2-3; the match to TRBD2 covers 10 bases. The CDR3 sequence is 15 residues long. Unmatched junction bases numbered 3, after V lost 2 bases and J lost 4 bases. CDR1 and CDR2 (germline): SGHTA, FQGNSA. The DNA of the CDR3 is TGTGCCAGCAGCTTACTAGCGGGAGTTCCAGATACGCAGTATTTT. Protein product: CASSLLAGVPDTQYF.

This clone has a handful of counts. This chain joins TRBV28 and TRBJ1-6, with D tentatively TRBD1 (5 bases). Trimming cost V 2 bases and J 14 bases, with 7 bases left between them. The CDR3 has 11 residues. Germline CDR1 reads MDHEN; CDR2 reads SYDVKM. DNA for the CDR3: TGTGCCAGCAGTTTAGGGACTGCCCTCCACTTT. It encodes CASSLGTALHF.

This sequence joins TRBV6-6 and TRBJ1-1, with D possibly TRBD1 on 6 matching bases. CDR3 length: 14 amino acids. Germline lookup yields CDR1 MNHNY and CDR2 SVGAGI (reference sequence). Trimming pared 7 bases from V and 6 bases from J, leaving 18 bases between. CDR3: CASKSSGGQAEAFF. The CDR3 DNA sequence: TGTGCCAGCAAGTCTTCGGGGGGGCAAGCTGAAGCTTTCTTT.

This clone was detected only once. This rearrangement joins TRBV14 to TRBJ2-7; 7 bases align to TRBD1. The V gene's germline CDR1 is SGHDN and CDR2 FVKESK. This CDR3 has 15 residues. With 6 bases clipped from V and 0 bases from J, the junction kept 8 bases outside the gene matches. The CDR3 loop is CASRLTGPGSYEQYF. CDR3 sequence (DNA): TGTGCCAGCAGACTGACAGGGCCGGGCTCCTACGAGCAGTACTTC.

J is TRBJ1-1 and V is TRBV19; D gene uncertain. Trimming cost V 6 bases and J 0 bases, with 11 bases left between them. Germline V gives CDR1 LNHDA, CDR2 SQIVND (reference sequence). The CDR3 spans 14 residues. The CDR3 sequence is CASRSGGVNTEAFF. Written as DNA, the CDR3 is TGTGCCAGTAGGTCGGGCGGAGTGAACACTGAAGCTTTCTTT.

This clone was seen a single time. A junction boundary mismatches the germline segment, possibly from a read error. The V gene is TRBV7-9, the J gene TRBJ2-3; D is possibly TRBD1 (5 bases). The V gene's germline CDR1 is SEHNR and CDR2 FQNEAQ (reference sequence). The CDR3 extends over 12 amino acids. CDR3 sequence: CASSATADSQYF. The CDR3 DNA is TGTGCCAGCAGCGCGACAGCAGATTCGCAGTATTTT.

As DNA, the CDR3 is TGCGCCAGCAGTTTCTCGACAGCTCTCTCTGGAAACACCATATATTTT. Amino acids: CASSFSTALSGNTIYF. This sequence joins TRBV5-1 and TRBJ1-3; D possibly corresponds to TRBD1 (5 bases). Trimming shortened V by 5 bases and J by 0 bases, and 15 bases separated the two germline ends. The length of the CDR3 is 16 residues. Germline V lookup: CDR1 SGHRS, CDR2 YFSETQ.

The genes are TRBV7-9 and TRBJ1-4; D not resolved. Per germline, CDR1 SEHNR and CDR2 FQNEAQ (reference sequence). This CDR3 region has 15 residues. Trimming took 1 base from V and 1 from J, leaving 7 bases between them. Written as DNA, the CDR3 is TGTGCCAGCAGCTTAGATGGGGTAACTAATGAAAAACTGTTTTTT. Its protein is CASSLDGVTNEKLFF. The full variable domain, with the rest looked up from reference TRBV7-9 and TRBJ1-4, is DTGVSQNPRHKITKRGQNVTFRCDPISEHNRLYWYRQTLGQGPEFLTYFQNEAQLEKSRLLSDRFSAERPKGSFSTLEIQRTEQGDSAMYLCASSLDGVTNEKLFFGSGTQLSVL.

The CDR3 loop reads CASSSSLTSYEQYF. CDR3 bases: TGTGCCAGTAGTTCCTCACTAACCTCCTACGAGCAGTACTTC. The chain employs TRBV19 and TRBJ2-7; no firm D call. There are 14 residues in the CDR3. CDR1 is LNHDA, CDR2 SQIVND, per germline (reference sequence). V was cut by 5 bases and J by 0 bases, with 11 bases left in between.

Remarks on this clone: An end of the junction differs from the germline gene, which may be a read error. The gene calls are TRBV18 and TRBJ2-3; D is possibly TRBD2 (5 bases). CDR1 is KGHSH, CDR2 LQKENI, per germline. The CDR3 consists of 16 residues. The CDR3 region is CASSPTRDSSTYTQYF. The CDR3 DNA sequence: TGTGCCAGCTCACCAACACGAGATTCTAGCACATATACGCAGTATTTT.

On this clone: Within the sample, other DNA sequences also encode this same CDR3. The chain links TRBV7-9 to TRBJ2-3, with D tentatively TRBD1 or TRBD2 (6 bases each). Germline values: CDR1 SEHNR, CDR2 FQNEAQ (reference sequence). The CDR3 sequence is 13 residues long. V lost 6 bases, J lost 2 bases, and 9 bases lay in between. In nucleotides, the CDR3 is TGTGCCAGCAGTAGGGGGGACACAGATACGCAGTATTTT. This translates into CASSRGDTDTQYF.

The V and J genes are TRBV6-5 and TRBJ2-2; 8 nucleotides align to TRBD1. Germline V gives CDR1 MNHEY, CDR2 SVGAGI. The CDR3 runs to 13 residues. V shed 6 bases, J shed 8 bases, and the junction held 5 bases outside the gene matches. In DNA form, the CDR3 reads TGTGCCAGCAGGCGACAGGGGACGGGGGAGCTGTTTTTT. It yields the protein CASRRQGTGELFF.

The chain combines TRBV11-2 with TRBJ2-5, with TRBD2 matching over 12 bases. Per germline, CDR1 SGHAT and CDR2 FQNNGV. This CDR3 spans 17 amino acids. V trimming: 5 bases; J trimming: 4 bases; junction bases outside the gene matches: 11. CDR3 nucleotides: TGTGCCAGCAGCCGACTAGCGGGGGATGGAAGGAGAGAGACCCAGTACTTC. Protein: CASSRLAGDGRRETQYF.

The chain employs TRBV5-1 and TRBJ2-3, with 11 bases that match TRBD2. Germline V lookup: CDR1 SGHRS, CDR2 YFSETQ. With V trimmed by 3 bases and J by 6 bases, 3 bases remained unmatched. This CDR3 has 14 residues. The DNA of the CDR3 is TGCGCCAGCAGCTCGGGACTAGCGGTCGATACGCAGTATTTT. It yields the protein CASSSGLAVDTQYF.

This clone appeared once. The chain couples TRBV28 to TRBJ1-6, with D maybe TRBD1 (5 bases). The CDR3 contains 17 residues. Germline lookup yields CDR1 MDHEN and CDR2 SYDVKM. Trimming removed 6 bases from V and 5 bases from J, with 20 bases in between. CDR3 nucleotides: TGTGCCAGCAGACCTTCAGGCTGGGACGTAAATAATTCACCCCTCCACTTT. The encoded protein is CASRPSGWDVNNSPLHF.

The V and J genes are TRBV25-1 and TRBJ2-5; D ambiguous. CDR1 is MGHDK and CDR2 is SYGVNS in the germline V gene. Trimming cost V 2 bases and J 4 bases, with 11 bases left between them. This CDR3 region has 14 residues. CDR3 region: CASSEAGPIETQYF. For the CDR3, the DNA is TGTGCCAGCAGTGAAGCTGGACCGATAGAGACCCAGTACTTC. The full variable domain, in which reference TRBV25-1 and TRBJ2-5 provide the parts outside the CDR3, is EADIYQTPRYLVIGTGKKITLECSQTMGHDKMYWYQQDPGMELHLIHYSYGVNSTEKGDLSSESTVSRIRTEHFPLTLESARPSHTSQYLCASSEAGPIETQYFGPGTRLLVL.

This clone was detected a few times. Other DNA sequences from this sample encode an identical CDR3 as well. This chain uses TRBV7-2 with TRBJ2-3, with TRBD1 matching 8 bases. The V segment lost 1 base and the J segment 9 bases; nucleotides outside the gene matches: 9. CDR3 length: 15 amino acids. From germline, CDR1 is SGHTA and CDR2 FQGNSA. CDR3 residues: CASSLGTGRGDTQYF. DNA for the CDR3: TGTGCCAGCAGCTTAGGGACAGGGCGGGGCGACACGCAGTATTTT.